Listed here are 28 T cell receptor beta chains from one sample, sequenced in a study of HIV-infected patients and healthy controls. Whole blood was used without fractionation, so all unsorted peripheral T cells were included. Around 0.5 ug RNA was reverse transcribed with alpha and beta constant-region primers. Each of the alpha and beta chains got its own library through chain-specific third strand synthesis with indices. TCRdb ran MiXCR on the 5' RACE reads and lists one entry per CDR3 protein. This sample has some 9,600 distinct CDR3 sequences; over 9.5% occur once, and the top ten carry approximately 17%. The starting material was blood, obtained before antiretroviral therapy. The source of these receptors is an adult with HIV infection.

This clonotype was counted ten times or more. This chain connects TRBV28 to TRBJ2-7; either TRBD1 or TRBD2 may fit D (5 bases each). The germline gives CDR1 MDHEN, CDR2 SYDVKM. V dropped 7 bases and J dropped 6 bases, with 16 bases sitting between them. This CDR3 spans 13 amino acids. CDR3 loop: CASNPEGTSEQYF. CDR3 coding DNA: TGTGCCAGCAATCCGGAAGGGACGTCCGAGCAGTACTTC.

This clonotype is labeled as medium-sized. The chain recombines TRBV7-8 with TRBJ2-7; 9 nucleotides line up with TRBD1. CDR3 length equals 16 residues. V gave up 5 bases and J gave up 0 bases; unmatched junction bases: 8. Germline assignment: CDR1 SGHVS and CDR2 FQNEAQ. CDR3 protein: CASSQPQTGGSYEQYF. In DNA form, the CDR3 reads TGTGCCAGCAGCCAACCCCAGACAGGGGGCTCCTACGAGCAGTACTTC.

This clonotype appeared many times. The chain carries TRBV7-9 and TRBJ2-7; D remains unclear. CDR1 and CDR2 from the germline V gene are SEHNR and FQNEAQ (reference sequence). V lost 3 bases to trimming and J lost 2 bases, with 8 bases between them. The CDR3 consists of 13 residues. As DNA, the CDR3 is TGTGCCAGCAGCTTTCGACTTGCCTACGAGCAGTACTTC. It yields the protein CASSFRLAYEQYF.

This clonotype was picked up many times. V and J are TRBV11-2 and TRBJ2-1; D is unclear. Germline CDR1 SGHAT, CDR2 FQNNGV. Between the trimmed V and J ends, which lost 4 bases and 10 bases, there was a span of 11 bases. CDR3 length: 12 residues. The CDR3 is CASSSTGVEQFF. DNA of the CDR3: TGTGCCAGCAGCTCTACGGGCGTAGAGCAGTTCTTC.

The chain links TRBV30 to TRBJ1-2, with a weak D call TRBD1 (6 bases). The ends were cut back, 4 bases at V and 4 bases at J, with 16 bases in the middle. CDR1 GTSNPN and CDR2 SVGIG come from the germline V gene (reference sequence). The CDR3 is 14 amino acids. The CDR3 spells CAWTRQDGAYGYTF. CDR3 nucleotide sequence: TGTGCCTGGACCCGACAGGACGGGGCCTATGGCTACACCTTC.

In its sample, this clonotype is medium-sized (0.01 to 0.1%). V and J are TRBV2 and TRBJ1-2; D unresolved. Trimming shortened V by 2 bases and J by 1 base, and 5 bases separated the two germline ends. Germline V CDR1 and CDR2: SNHLY, FYNNEI. CDR3 size: 13 residues. CDR3 sequence: CASSETINYGYTF. Written as DNA, the CDR3 is TGTGCCAGCAGTGAAACGATTAACTATGGCTACACCTTC.

This clonotype was counted at least ten times. This sequence joins TRBV7-3 and TRBJ1-5; a possible D gene is TRBD1 (5 bases). Germline V lookup: CDR1 SGHTA, CDR2 FQGTGA. The ends were cut back, 1 base at V and 0 bases at J, with 13 bases in the middle. CDR3 length equals 17 residues. The CDR3 coding sequence is TGTGCCAGCAGCTTAAAAGGGGATTTGTATAGCAATCAGCCCCAGCATTTT. Its translation: CASSLKGDLYSNQPQHF.

There are many counts of this clonotype. This chain connects TRBV20-1 to TRBJ2-3; 8 nucleotides match TRBD2. V shed 6 bases, J shed 3 bases, and the junction held 8 bases outside the gene matches. Germline V gene sequence: CDR1 DFQATT, CDR2 SNEGSKA (reference sequence). The CDR3 has 14 residues. CDR3 in amino acids: CSARRGGPTDTQYF. The CDR3 nucleotides are TGCAGTGCACGACGGGGGGGCCCGACAGATACGCAGTATTTT.

In this sample, this clonotype turned up many times. The J gene is TRBJ2-7, the V gene TRBV9; maybe TRBD1 (6 bases). This CDR3 comprises 14 residues. V was cut by 4 bases and J by 0 bases, with 11 bases left in between. The germline CDR1 and CDR2 sequences are SGDLS and YYNGEE. CDR3 nucleotides: TGTGCCAGCAGCAACCGGACAGTCTCCTACGAGCAGTACTTC. Its protein is CASSNRTVSYEQYF.

By its share, this clonotype is medium-sized. V is TRBV3-1 and J is TRBJ2-1; 9 bases align to TRBD2. CDR3 length: 17 amino acids. The germline V gene has CDR1 LGHDT and CDR2 YNNKEL (reference sequence). With 0 bases clipped from V and 2 bases from J, the junction kept 5 bases outside the gene matches. The CDR3 bases are TGTGCCAGCAGCCAAGAATTGGCTAGCGGGACCTACAATGAGCAGTTCTTC. Amino acids: CASSQELASGTYNEQFF.

This clonotype was seen many times. This chain uses TRBV10-3 with TRBJ2-7; D gene unclear. The V gene's germline CDR1 is ENHRY and CDR2 SYGVKD. This CDR3 comprises 15 residues. V lost 8 bases to trimming and J lost 1 base, with 18 bases between them. This CDR3 is CAIQTSGTKSYEQYF. Here the CDR3 DNA reads TGTGCCATCCAGACGTCCGGTACTAAATCCTACGAGCAGTACTTC.

At least ten counts were recorded for this clonotype. This chain links TRBV12-3 or TRBV12-4 with TRBJ1-1; TRBD1 is a possible D gene (5 bases). V lost 4 bases and J 5 bases, leaving 14 bases between the germline ends. CDR3 length: 14 residues. In DNA form, the CDR3 reads TGTGCCAGCAGTTCTCCTTTTGGGGGAACTGAAGCTTTCTTT. It translates to CASSSPFGGTEAFF.

This clonotype was observed a few times. The chain recombines TRBV3-1 with TRBJ2-6; 8 nucleotides align to TRBD2. Trimming removed 4 bases from V and 1 base from J; junction bases left unmatched: 6. CDR3 length equals 17 residues. In germline, CDR1 is LGHDT, CDR2 YNNKEL (reference sequence). The CDR3 coding sequence is TGTGCCAGCAGCCCCTCTAGCGGGTGGTCTGGGGCCAACGTCCTGACTTTC. Protein sequence: CASSPSSGWSGANVLTF.

This clonotype appeared a few times. This chain links TRBV4-1 with TRBJ2-5; D gene ambiguous. The CDR3 is 12 residues long. V lost 1 base, J lost 5 bases, and 5 bases lay in between. Per germline, CDR1 MGHRA and CDR2 YSYEKL. CDR3: CASSQVLETQYF. The CDR3 nucleotides read TGCGCCAGCAGCCAAGTGTTGGAGACCCAGTACTTC.

This clonotype is classed as medium-sized (0.01 to 0.1%). The chain combines TRBV9 with TRBJ2-1, with 13 bases that match TRBD2. This CDR3 is built from 17 residues. Germline CDR1 and CDR2: SGDLS and YYNGEE. Trimming at V came to 3 bases and at J to 7 bases, leaving 10 bases not matched to a gene. The DNA for the CDR3 is TGTGCCAGCAGCGCCGGGGGGACTAGCGGGGACGGAAATGAGCAGTTCTTC. Translated: CASSAGGTSGDGNEQFF.

This clonotype was seen at least ten times. The chain links TRBV7-2 to TRBJ2-1; a possible D gene is TRBD2 (5 bases). V dropped 5 bases and J dropped 4 bases, with 15 bases sitting between them. The CDR3 is 15 amino acids. CDR1 and CDR2 from the germline V gene are SGHTA and FQGNSA. CDR3: CASSRGEGIYNEQFF. The CDR3 DNA reads as TGTGCCAGCAGCCGGGGAGAAGGGATATACAATGAGCAGTTCTTC.

This clonotype was seen a few times. A read error may produce the germline difference seen at one junction end. The rearrangement joins TRBV4-2 to TRBJ2-7, with 16 bases that match TRBD2. The CDR3 spans 16 residues. Germline V gives CDR1 LGHNA, CDR2 YNFKEQ. DNA of the CDR3: TGTGCCAACAGCCAAGGGACTAGCGGGAGGGATAACGAGCAGTACTTC. Amino acids: CANSQGTSGRDNEQYF.

This clonotype has a count of ten or more. V and J are TRBV19 and TRBJ2-1, with D tentatively TRBD1 or TRBD2 (5 bases each). Germline V lookup: CDR1 LNHDA, CDR2 SQIVND (reference sequence). The CDR3 contains 15 residues. The V end lost 4 bases, the J end lost 5 bases, and 15 bases lay between the germline ends. Written as DNA, the CDR3 is TGTGCCAGTAGTACACAAACCGGGACCCACAATGAGCAGTTCTTC. It translates to CASSTQTGTHNEQFF.

This clonotype has at least ten counts. This rearrangement joins TRBV9 to TRBJ1-1; 7 nucleotides align to TRBD1. The CDR3 consists of 14 residues. J was trimmed by 3 bases and V by 3 bases; bases with no gene match: 5. CDR1 SGDLS and CDR2 YYNGEE come from the germline V gene. The CDR3 nucleotides are TGTGCCAGCAGCGATGGGACAGCTTACACTGAAGCTTTCTTT. Amino acid sequence: CASSDGTAYTEAFF.

This clonotype appeared many times. The chain uses TRBV19 and TRBJ2-1; TRBD2 might be the D (5 bases). This CDR3 is built from 13 residues. Germline CDR1 is LNHDA and CDR2 is SQIVND (reference sequence). V was shortened by 4 bases and J by 6 bases, with 10 bases between the two germline ends. CDR3 in amino acids: CASSTEGFNEQFF. CDR3 coding DNA: TGTGCCAGTAGTACAGAGGGATTCAATGAGCAGTTCTTC.

A few counts support this clonotype. The chain carries TRBV4-1 and TRBJ1-2, with unresolved D. V lost 0 bases to trimming and J lost 3 bases, with 11 bases between them. This CDR3 is 15 amino acids long. Germline CDR1 MGHRA, CDR2 YSYEKL. CDR3 loop: CASSQDRNIHYGYTF. CDR3 sequence (DNA): TGCGCCAGCAGCCAAGATCGGAACATCCACTATGGCTACACCTTC.

This clonotype was detected many times. The chain couples TRBV6-5 to TRBJ2-3, with 7 positions matching TRBD2. Germline V lookup: CDR1 MNHEY, CDR2 SVGAGI. J lost 4 bases, V lost 8 bases, and 15 bases had no gene match. The CDR3 sequence is 16 residues long. CDR3: CASALSAGVFADTQYF. The DNA for the CDR3 is TGTGCCAGCGCCCTGAGCGCGGGAGTTTTCGCAGATACGCAGTATTTT.

This clonotype was picked up a small number of times. The chain employs TRBV7-9 and TRBJ2-4; D not resolved. V lost 5 bases and J 10 bases, leaving 12 bases between the germline ends. Germline-derived CDR1 and CDR2 are SEHNR and FQNEAQ (reference sequence). The CDR3 extends over 12 amino acids. CDR3 sequence (DNA): TGTGCCAGCAGCCCAAACCGAGAAATTCAGTACTTC. This codes for CASSPNREIQYF.

This clonotype was seen many times. The chain joins TRBV20-1 to TRBJ1-5; D is uncertain. CDR3 length: 12 residues. The germline gives CDR1 DFQATT, CDR2 SNEGSKA (reference sequence). V lost 3 bases and J 7 bases, leaving 10 bases between the germline ends. The DNA for the CDR3 is TGCAGTGCTAGTTGGTGGACCCAGCCCCAGCATTTT. Its translation is CSASWWTQPQHF.

This clonotype has a count of ten or more. CDR3 in DNA: TGTGCCAGCAGCTTAACTAACCCTCTAGCGGCCCTACGAGGAGAGACCCAGTACTTC. Translated, it gives CASSLTNPLAALRGETQYF. The V call is TRBV7-2, the J call TRBJ2-5, with 7 bases aligning to TRBD2. This CDR3 contains 19 residues. From germline, CDR1 is SGHTA and CDR2 FQGNSA. The V gene end was trimmed by 2 bases and the J gene end by 4 bases; junction bases not matched to a gene: 19.

This clonotype came up a few times. This chain links TRBV6-2 or TRBV6-3 with TRBJ2-3; 8 bases are shared with TRBD1. Germline CDR1 and CDR2: MNHEY and SVGEGT. The CDR3 is 16 residues long. V lost 5 bases to trimming and J lost 4 bases; unmatched junction nucleotides: 11. CDR3 loop: CASSNLHAGGADTQYF. CDR3 in DNA: TGTGCCAGCAGTAACCTTCACGCAGGGGGCGCAGATACGCAGTATTTT.

The CDR3 sequence is CASSLDGPGGEKLFF. The CDR3 coding sequence is TGTGCCAGCAGCTTAGATGGCCCGGGAGGCGAAAAACTGTTTTTT. This chain uses TRBV7-9 with TRBJ1-4; no reliable D call. CDR3 length: 15 amino acids. V lost 1 base and J 8 bases, leaving 14 bases between the germline ends. Germline V lookup: CDR1 SEHNR, CDR2 FQNEAQ (reference sequence).

This clonotype was seen repeatedly, ten times or more. The chain has TRBV12-3 or TRBV12-4 and TRBJ2-3; D is perhaps TRBD1 (6 bases). This CDR3 spans 15 amino acids. Between the trimmed V and J ends, which lost 3 bases and 2 bases, there was a span of 12 bases. In nucleotides, the CDR3 is TGTGCCAGCAGTTTGGGGGCCGGAGCCACAGATACGCAGTATTTT. This gives the protein CASSLGAGATDTQYF.